This T cell receptor (beta chain) was captured by sequencing in a study of cytomegalovirus exposure and HLA in healthy donors. Study-wide background: Per a later analysis, the 550 to 850 first-cohort and fewer than 150 validation repertoires shared one platform.

Germline V gene sequence: CDR1 SSHAT, CDR2 FNYEAQ (reference sequence). Trimming took 4 bases from V and 2 from J, leaving 15 bases between them. The CDR3 sequence is 16 residues long. Study-wide points: Rare TCR sequences predominated, though certain public TCRs were found in many donors. The listing of 150 or so TCR beta chains classed them as cytomegalovirus-associated.

TCRdb's table, derived via immunoSEQ multiplex PCR, lists solely in-frame clones and lacks some. The repertoire consists of 200,000 to 250,000 clones, with 70% to 90% occurring once and the leading ten covering roughly 5.5%. A word on this clone: The antigen is undetermined.

The clonotype originates from a woman between 18 and 29 years old in good health and CMV-seronegative. J is TRBJ1-3 and V is TRBV7-7; D call uncertain. Material: PBMCs. The CDR3 DNA follows: TGTGCCAGCAGCTGCTACGAAGTAGGGCCTGGAAACACCATATATTTT. Its protein is CASSCYEVGPGNTIYF.